Each of the 31 T cell receptor beta chains below was sequenced from the same sample in a study of T cell responses to AZD1222 COVID-19 vaccine. This table comes from immunoSEQ multiplex PCR, and its TCRdb copy is limited to in-frame clones, with some not included. The data show over 150,000 clones, approximately 86% seen once. Material: peripheral blood, obtained on day 0 of AZD1222 vaccination. These TCRs come from an adult in good health.

This clone was seen just once. The V call is TRBV7-8, the J call TRBJ2-2, with D hard to call. V shed 5 bases and J shed 5 bases, with 18 bases lying between them. Germline CDR1 SGHVS, CDR2 FQNEAQ. The CDR3 length is 16 residues. The CDR3 region is CASSPVSWVGTGELFF. CDR3 in DNA: TGTGCCAGCAGCCCCGTTTCGTGGGTTGGAACCGGGGAGCTGTTTTTT.

The chain uses TRBV5-1 and TRBJ2-1; D is perhaps TRBD1 (5 bases). Germline V gene sequence: CDR1 SGHRS, CDR2 YFSETQ. The CDR3 runs to 16 residues. V was clipped by 0 bases and J by 4 bases, with 14 bases between them. The CDR3 loop is CASSLATDSVYNEQFF. The CDR3 DNA reads TGCGCCAGCAGCTTGGCCACCGACAGTGTATACAATGAGCAGTTCTTC.

The CDR3 DNA is TGTGCCAGCAGCATAAACCGGGGAAATGAGCAGTTCTTC. Its protein is CASSINRGNEQFF. The genes are TRBV7-6 and TRBJ2-1; possibly TRBD2 for D (5 bases). The germline V and J ends were trimmed by 5 bases and 7 bases, with 12 bases remaining between them. CDR3 length: 13 residues. Germline loops: CDR1 SGHVS, CDR2 FNYEAQ.

The genes are TRBV4-1 and TRBJ1-1, with D unresolved. Germline V gene data show CDR1 as MGHRA and CDR2 as YSYEKL. The length of the CDR3 is 15 residues. V lost 0 bases to trimming and J lost 0 bases, with 8 bases between them. The CDR3 sequence is CASSQDGFMNTEAFF. DNA of the CDR3: TGCGCCAGCAGCCAAGACGGGTTTATGAACACTGAAGCTTTCTTT.

This clone occurred a few times. J is TRBJ2-3 and V is TRBV29-1; 11 bases are a match to TRBD2. The V gene end was trimmed by 7 bases and the J gene end by 1 base; junction bases not matched to a gene: 7. Per germline, CDR1 SQVTM and CDR2 ANQGSEA. This CDR3 is built from 15 residues. The chain's CDR3 is CSASGLAGRTDTQYF. The CDR3 bases are TGCAGCGCCTCAGGACTAGCGGGCCGCACAGATACGCAGTATTTT.

This clone occurred a few times. The chain has TRBV28 and TRBJ2-7; a weak D match, TRBD1 (5 bases). The CDR3 is made up of 18 amino acids. V dropped 7 bases and J dropped 0 bases, with 25 bases sitting between them. The V gene's germline CDR1 is MDHEN and CDR2 SYDVKM. This CDR3 reads CASTDQGAQGRISYEQYF. As DNA, the CDR3 is TGTGCCAGCACCGACCAAGGGGCCCAAGGTCGGATCTCCTACGAGCAGTACTTC.

This clone came up once. The chain uses TRBV19 and TRBJ1-5, with D perhaps matching TRBD1 (6 bases). This CDR3 spans 13 amino acids. The V end was cut by 6 bases, the J end by 4 bases, with 10 bases between. Germline-derived CDR1 and CDR2 are LNHDA and SQIVND (reference sequence). The CDR3 loop is CASSNDRNQPQHF. The CDR3 DNA reads as TGTGCCAGTAGCAACGACAGGAATCAGCCCCAGCATTTT.

The rearrangement links TRBV19 to TRBJ1-1; a weak D match, TRBD1 (6 bases). The CDR3 sequence is 14 residues long. Germline assignment: CDR1 LNHDA and CDR2 SQIVND (reference sequence). Trimming cost V 5 bases and J 9 bases, with 19 bases left between them. The CDR3 region is CASSLPRDTLKAFF. CDR3 DNA: TGTGCCAGTAGTTTACCCAGGGACACCCTGAAAGCTTTCTTT.

The chain couples TRBV28 to TRBJ2-2; TRBD1 matches at 9 bases. CDR3 length: 14 residues. The V segment lost 5 bases and the J segment 3 bases; nucleotides outside the gene matches: 1. CDR1 MDHEN and CDR2 SYDVKM come from the germline V gene. CDR3 protein: CASSGQGYTGELFF. The CDR3 DNA sequence: TGTGCCAGCAGTGGACAGGGGTACACCGGGGAGCTGTTTTTT.

The J gene is TRBJ1-1, the V gene TRBV9, with D possibly TRBD1 on 5 matching bases. The CDR3 loop spans 16 amino acids. The germline gives CDR1 SGDLS, CDR2 YYNGEE. Between the trimmed V and J ends, which lost 0 bases and 1 base, there was a span of 13 bases. The chain's CDR3 is CASSVGLGEGNTEAFF. The CDR3 region has the DNA TGTGCCAGCAGCGTAGGTCTGGGGGAGGGGAACACTGAAGCTTTCTTT.

The V gene is TRBV24-1, the J gene TRBJ1-5; possibly TRBD1 for D (6 bases). Germline V gene sequence: CDR1 KGHDR, CDR2 SFDVKD. The CDR3 runs to 14 residues. The V and J ends lost 4 bases and 0 bases respectively, with 6 bases between them. The CDR3 loop is CATSEGASNQPQHF. The CDR3 nucleotides are TGTGCCACCAGTGAGGGGGCTAGCAATCAGCCCCAGCATTTT.

The chain has TRBV18 and TRBJ1-1; D is ambiguous. Per germline, CDR1 KGHSH and CDR2 LQKENI. The CDR3 is 13 amino acids. With 4 bases removed from V and 5 bases from J, the gap between germline ends came to 11 bases. DNA for the CDR3: TGTGCCAGCTCACTCGGTACGGGGACTGAAGCTTTCTTT. It yields the protein CASSLGTGTEAFF.

This clone occurred a few times. The genes are TRBV6-5 and TRBJ2-2; no clear D gene. The CDR3 covers 14 residues. Germline-derived CDR1 and CDR2 are MNHEY and SVGAGI. V lost 6 bases and J lost 5, with 13 bases in between. The CDR3 reads CASRDQTWTGELFF. CDR3 bases: TGTGCCAGCAGGGACCAGACCTGGACCGGGGAGCTGTTTTTT.

The chain is built from TRBV6-5 and TRBJ2-1; D not certain. The V gene's germline CDR1 is MNHEY and CDR2 SVGAGI. The CDR3 has 14 amino acids. With 0 bases removed from V and 11 bases from J, the gap between germline ends came to 14 bases. CDR3 region: CASSYSTPTNQQFF. CDR3 in DNA: TGTGCCAGCAGTTACTCGACCCCGACGAACCAGCAGTTCTTC.

The chain carries TRBV6-1 and TRBJ1-2; 7 nucleotides line up with TRBD1. V lost 3 bases, J lost 4 bases, and 11 bases stayed unmatched. The CDR3 totals 16 residues. The germline gives CDR1 MNHNS, CDR2 SASEGT. The CDR3 DNA follows: TGTGCCAGCAGTGACGCCCCCAGGGGGAAGGGCTATGGCTACACCTTC. It yields the protein CASSDAPRGKGYGYTF.

The V and J genes are TRBV11-2 and TRBJ1-1, with a possible D match to TRBD1 (5 bases). This CDR3 comprises 16 residues. Looked up from germline, CDR1 is SGHAT and CDR2 is FQNNGV. Trimming stripped 7 bases from V and 5 bases from J, with 23 bases between. The CDR3 region has the DNA TGTGCCAGCACTCCCCTGGGCCCGGGAAAGGGGACTGAAGCTTTCTTT. As protein: CASTPLGPGKGTEAFF.

The chain has TRBV5-4 and TRBJ2-5; D is ambiguous. CDR1 is SGHNT and CDR2 is YYREEE in the germline V gene (reference sequence). The CDR3 spans 13 residues. The V end was cut by 1 base, the J end by 4 bases, with 8 bases between. CDR3 in DNA: TGTGCCAGCAGCTTGTTGACCCGAGAGACCCAGTACTTC. This translates into CASSLLTRETQYF.

This chain links TRBV3-1 (or the pseudogene TRBV3-2) with TRBJ1-6, with D perhaps TRBD1 (5 bases). The CDR3 extends over 14 amino acids. Germline assignment: CDR1 LGHDT and CDR2 YNNKEL (reference sequence). The V and J ends lost 4 bases and 10 bases respectively, with 14 bases between them. CDR3 protein: CASSRGTGNSPLHF. Here the CDR3 DNA reads TGTGCCAGCAGCCGCGGCACAGGAAACTCACCCCTCCACTTT.

This sequence joins TRBV5-1 and TRBJ2-1, with D possibly matching TRBD2 (6 bases). The germline V and J ends were trimmed by 4 bases and 6 bases, with 17 bases remaining between them. The CDR3 length is 15 residues. CDR1 is SGHRS and CDR2 is YFSETQ in the germline V gene. The CDR3 is CASSARDFGGNEQFF. The CDR3 nucleotides are TGCGCCAGCAGCGCCCGGGACTTCGGTGGCAATGAGCAGTTCTTC.

This clone was observed once. The chain combines TRBV6-5 with TRBJ2-7; 9 bases match TRBD1. The germline V gene encodes CDR1 MNHEY and CDR2 SVGAGI. Trimming at V came to 2 bases and at J to 6 bases, leaving 2 bases not matched to a gene. The CDR3 consists of 13 residues. This CDR3 is CASSYDRGSEQYF. CDR3 in DNA: TGTGCCAGCAGTTACGACAGGGGGAGCGAGCAGTACTTC.

This clone appeared a single time. The chain is built from TRBV19 and TRBJ1-1; D unresolved. The CDR3 is 14 residues long. V was pared by 3 bases and J by 6 bases, with 14 bases between. Germline V gene data show CDR1 as LNHDA and CDR2 as SQIVND (reference sequence). CDR3 sequence (DNA): TGTGCCAGTAGTATGGTGGCTCGGATTTCTGAAGCTTTCTTT. It specifies CASSMVARISEAFF.

V and J are TRBV7-9 and TRBJ2-7, with D hard to call. The CDR3 spans 12 residues. The ends were cut back, 8 bases at V and 0 bases at J, with 8 bases in the middle. Per germline, CDR1 SEHNR and CDR2 FQNEAQ (reference sequence). The CDR3 DNA sequence: TGTGCCAGCGGCCAGTCCTCCTACGAGCAGTACTTC. It codes for CASGQSSYEQYF.

The chain has TRBV11-3 and TRBJ2-7, with no clear D. The CDR3 extends over 15 amino acids. Per germline, CDR1 SGHNT and CDR2 YENEEA. The CDR3 region has the DNA TGTGCTACCCGAGCCCCATTCCGAATGGCCTACGAGCAGTACTTC. Encoded protein: CATRAPFRMAYEQYF.

V and J are TRBV5-6 and TRBJ1-5; 8 nucleotides align to TRBD1. J gave up 3 bases and V 2 bases, and 4 bases lay outside the gene matches. The CDR3 consists of 15 residues. CDR1 is SGHDT and CDR2 is YYEEEE in the germline V gene. CDR3 DNA: TGTGCCAGCAGCTTTGGGACAGGTACCAATCAGCCCCAGCATTTT. It translates to CASSFGTGTNQPQHF.

In this sample, this clone turned up a few times. V usage is TRBV11-2 and J usage is TRBJ2-4; D might be TRBD2 (5 bases). V lost 3 bases to trimming and J lost 0 bases, with 6 bases between them. The CDR3 loop spans 14 amino acids. CDR1 SGHAT and CDR2 FQNNGV come from the germline V gene. The CDR3 DNA follows: TGTGCCAGCAGCTTCAGCGGAGCCAAAAACATTCAGTACTTC. It yields the protein CASSFSGAKNIQYF.

The rearrangement uses TRBV16 and TRBJ2-1; 8 bases line up with TRBD2. Per germline, CDR1 KGHSY and CDR2 FQNENV. The CDR3 runs 15 residues. The V and J ends lost 6 bases and 3 bases, in that order; junction bases with no gene match: 7. In DNA form, the CDR3 reads TGTGCCAGCAGTCCCCGCAGCGGGAGCTACAATGAGCAGTTCTTC. Translation: CASSPRSGSYNEQFF.

The rearrangement links TRBV28 to TRBJ1-5, with D hard to call. CDR1 and CDR2 (germline): MDHEN, SYDVKM. V lost 2 bases, J lost 7 bases, and 24 bases lay in between. The length of the CDR3 is 18 residues. CDR3 loop: CASSLRRTTVYGSQPQHF. In DNA, the CDR3 is TGTGCCAGCAGTTTACGGAGAACCACAGTTTACGGGAGCCAGCCCCAGCATTTT.

About this clone: This sample also contains other DNA sequences that code for the same CDR3. The V and J genes are TRBV5-4 and TRBJ1-1; the match to TRBD1 covers 9 bases. This CDR3 spans 14 amino acids. Trimming cost V 2 bases and J 4 bases; bases outside gene matches: 3. Germline assignment: CDR1 SGHNT and CDR2 YYREEE (reference sequence). CDR3 sequence reads: CASSLDRGGTEAFF. The CDR3 bases are TGTGCCAGCAGCTTAGACAGGGGGGGCACTGAAGCTTTCTTT.

The rearrangement uses TRBV7-8 and TRBJ2-3, with 7 positions matching TRBD2. Germline V lookup: CDR1 SGHVS, CDR2 FQNEAQ. The trim removed 5 bases at V and 0 bases at J, leaving 8 bases unmatched. The CDR3 runs to 16 residues. This CDR3 reads CASSPSLAESTDTQYF. In DNA form, the CDR3 reads TGTGCCAGCAGCCCATCGCTAGCGGAGAGCACAGATACGCAGTATTTT. Based on the CDR3 plus reference TRBV7-8 and TRBJ2-3, the full variable domain is GAGVSQSPRYKVAKRGQDVALRCDPISGHVSLFWYQQALGQGPEFLTYFQNEAQLDKSGLPSDRFFAERPEGSVSTLKIQRTQQEDSAVYLCASSPSLAESTDTQYFGPGTRLTVL.

The chain links TRBV7-2 to TRBJ2-5, with D unclear. Trimming took off 4 bases at V and 7 bases at J, with 7 bases between the two ends. The CDR3 runs to 11 residues. Germline V gene sequence: CDR1 SGHTA, CDR2 FQGNSA. CDR3 in DNA: TGTGCCAGCAGCTCCACTTCGACCCAGTACTTC. Translated, it gives CASSSTSTQYF.

Here the CDR3 DNA reads TGTGCCAGCGGGTTGAGGGGCGGGGAGCAGTACTTC. This encodes CASGLRGGEQYF. V gene TRBV27 combines with J gene TRBJ2-7; D tentatively fits TRBD1 or TRBD2 (5 bases each). There are 12 residues in the CDR3. Per germline, CDR1 MNHEY and CDR2 SMNVEV (reference sequence). V lost 8 bases and J lost 7, with 15 bases in between.